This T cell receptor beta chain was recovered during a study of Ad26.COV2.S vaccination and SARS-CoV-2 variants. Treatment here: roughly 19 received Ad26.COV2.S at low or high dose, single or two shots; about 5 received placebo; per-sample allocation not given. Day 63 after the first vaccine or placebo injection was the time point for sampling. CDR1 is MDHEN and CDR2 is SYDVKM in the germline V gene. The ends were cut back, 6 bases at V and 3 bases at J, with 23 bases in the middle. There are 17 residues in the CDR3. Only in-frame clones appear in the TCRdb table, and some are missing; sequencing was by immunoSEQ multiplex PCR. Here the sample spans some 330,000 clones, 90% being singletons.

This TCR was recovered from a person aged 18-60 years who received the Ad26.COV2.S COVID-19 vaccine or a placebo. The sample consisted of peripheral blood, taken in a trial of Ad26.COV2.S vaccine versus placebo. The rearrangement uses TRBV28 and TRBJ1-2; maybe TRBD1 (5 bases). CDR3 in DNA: TGTGCCAGCAGGGCGGGACGGGTCCGGACACGAGACTATGGCTACACCTTC. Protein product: CASRAGRVRTRDYGYTF.